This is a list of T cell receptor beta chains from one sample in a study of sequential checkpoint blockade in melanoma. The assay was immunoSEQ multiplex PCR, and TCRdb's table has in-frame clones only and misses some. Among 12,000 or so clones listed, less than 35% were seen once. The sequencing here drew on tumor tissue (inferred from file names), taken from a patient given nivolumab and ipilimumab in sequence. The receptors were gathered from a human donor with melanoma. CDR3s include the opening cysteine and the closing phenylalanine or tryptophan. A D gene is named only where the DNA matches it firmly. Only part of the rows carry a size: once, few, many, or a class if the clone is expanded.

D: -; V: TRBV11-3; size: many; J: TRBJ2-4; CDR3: CASSPFRGRPAKNIQYF; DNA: TGTGCCAGCAGCCCATTCCGGGGGCGTCCTGCCAAAAACATTCAGTACTTC
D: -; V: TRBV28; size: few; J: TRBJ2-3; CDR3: CASSLGGGGTDTQYF; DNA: TGTGCCAGCAGCCTAGGGGGAGGAGGGACAGATACGCAGTATTTT
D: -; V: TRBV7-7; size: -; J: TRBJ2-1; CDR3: CASSPGTPAYNEQFF; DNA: TGTGCCAGCAGCCCCGGGACGCCCGCCTACAATGAGCAGTTCTTC
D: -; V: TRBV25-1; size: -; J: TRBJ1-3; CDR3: CAARAPGNTIYF; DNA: TGTGCCGCCCGGGCTCCTGGAAACACCATATATTTT
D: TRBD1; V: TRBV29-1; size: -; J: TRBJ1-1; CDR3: CSVGGQGAALIF; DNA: TGCAGCGTTGGGGGACAGGGGGCGGCCCTGATCTTT
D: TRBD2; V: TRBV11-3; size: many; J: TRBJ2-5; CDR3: CASSFGGTRKRETQYF; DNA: TGTGCCAGCAGCTTTGGGGGGACTAGGAAGAGAGAGACCCAGTACTTC
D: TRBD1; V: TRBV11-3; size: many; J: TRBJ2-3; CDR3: CASSPSDRGADTQYF; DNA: TGTGCCAGCAGTCCTTCGGACAGGGGGGCAGATACGCAGTATTTT
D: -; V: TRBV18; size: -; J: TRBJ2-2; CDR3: CASSPPGAGELFF; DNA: TGTGCCAGCTCACCACCCGGGGCCGGGGAGCTGTTTTTT
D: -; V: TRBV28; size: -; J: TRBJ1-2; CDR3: CASSLSAGNGYTF; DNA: TGTGCCAGCAGTTTATCGGCGGGGAATGGCTACACCTTC
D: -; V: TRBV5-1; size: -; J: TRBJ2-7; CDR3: CASSLSWDVGGGQYF; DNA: TGCGCCAGCAGCTTATCCTGGGACGTCGGAGGAGGGCAGTACTTC
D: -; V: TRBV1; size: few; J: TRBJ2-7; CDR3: CASSQVPRRASYEQYF; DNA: TGCGCCAGCAGCCAAGTCCCCCGCAGGGCCTCCTACGAGCAGTACTTC
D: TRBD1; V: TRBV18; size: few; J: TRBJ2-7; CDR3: CASSPPGQGRDEQYF; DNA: TGTGCCAGCTCACCACCGGGACAGGGACGTGACGAGCAGTACTTC
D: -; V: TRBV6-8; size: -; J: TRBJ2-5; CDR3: CASSPGVWETQYF; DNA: TGTGCCAGCAGTCCAGGGGTTTGGGAGACCCAGTACTTC
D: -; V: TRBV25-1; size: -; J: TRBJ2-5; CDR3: CASSDRTNPAKGETQYF; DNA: TGTGCCAGCAGTGATAGAACGAATCCGGCTAAGGGGGAGACCCAGTACTTC
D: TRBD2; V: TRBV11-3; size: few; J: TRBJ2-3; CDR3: CASSLGGTSGGTDTQYF; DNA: TGTGCCAGCAGCTTAGGAGGGACTAGCGGGGGGACAGATACGCAGTATTTT
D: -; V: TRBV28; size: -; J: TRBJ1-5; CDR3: CASSLGPGLLGPQHF; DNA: TGTGCCAGCAGTTTAGGGCCAGGTCTATTAGGGCCCCAGCATTTT
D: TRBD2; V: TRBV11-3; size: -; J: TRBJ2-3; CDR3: CASSPTSGKGDTQYF; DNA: TGTGCCAGCAGTCCCACTAGCGGGAAGGGGGATACGCAGTATTTT
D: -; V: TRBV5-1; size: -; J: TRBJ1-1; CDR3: CASSLSTTDNTEAFF; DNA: TGCGCCAGCAGCCTCTCAACGACGGACAACACTGAAGCTTTCTTT
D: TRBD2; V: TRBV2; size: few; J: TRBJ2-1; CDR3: CASSESAGGKKNEQFF; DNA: TGTGCCAGCAGTGAGTCTGCGGGAGGGAAAAAGAATGAGCAGTTCTTC
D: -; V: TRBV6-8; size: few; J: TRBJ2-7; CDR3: CASSDRLSYEQYF; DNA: TGTGCCAGCAGTGACCGGCTCTCCTACGAGCAGTACTTC
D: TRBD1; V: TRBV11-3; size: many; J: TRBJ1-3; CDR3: CASSPDRATSGNTIYF; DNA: TGTGCCAGCAGCCCCGACAGGGCCACCTCTGGAAACACCATATATTTT
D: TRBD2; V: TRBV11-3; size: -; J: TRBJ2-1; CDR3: CASSFTSGSNEQFF; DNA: TGTGCCAGCAGCTTCACTAGCGGGAGTAATGAGCAGTTCTTC
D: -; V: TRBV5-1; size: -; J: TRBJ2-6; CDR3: CASSYGNPGANVLTF; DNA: TGCGCCAGCAGCTACGGGAATCCTGGGGCCAACGTCCTGACTTTC
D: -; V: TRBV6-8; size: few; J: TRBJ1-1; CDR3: CASGGGLNTEAFF; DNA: TGTGCCAGCGGCGGGGGCCTGAACACTGAAGCTTTCTTT
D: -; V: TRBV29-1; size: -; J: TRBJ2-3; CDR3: CSVELIADSAGDTQYF; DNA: TGCAGCGTAGAACTGATAGCGGACTCCGCGGGGGATACGCAGTATTTT
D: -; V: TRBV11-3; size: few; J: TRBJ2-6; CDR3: CASSDRTGTGANVLTF; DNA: TGTGCCAGCAGCGACAGGACGGGGACTGGGGCCAACGTCCTGACTTTC
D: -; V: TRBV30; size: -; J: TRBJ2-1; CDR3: CAWTVSKTGRSYNEQFF; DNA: TGTGCCTGGACCGTTTCAAAGACAGGGAGGTCCTACAATGAGCAGTTCTTC
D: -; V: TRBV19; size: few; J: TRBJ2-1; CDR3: CASSYRFRNEQFF; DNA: TGTGCCAGTAGTTACCGGTTTCGGAATGAGCAGTTCTTC
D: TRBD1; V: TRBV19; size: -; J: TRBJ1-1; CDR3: CASRGQGWGTEAFF; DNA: TGTGCCAGTAGGGGACAGGGATGGGGCACTGAAGCTTTCTTT
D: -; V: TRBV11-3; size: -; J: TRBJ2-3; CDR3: CASSLSGIRGLSTDTQYF; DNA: TGTGCCAGCAGCCTATCCGGGATTAGGGGCCTCAGCACAGATACGCAGTATTTT
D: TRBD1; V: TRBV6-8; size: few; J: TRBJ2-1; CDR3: CATTTGQGQENEQFF; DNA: TGTGCCACGACGACAGGACAGGGACAAGAGAATGAGCAGTTCTTC
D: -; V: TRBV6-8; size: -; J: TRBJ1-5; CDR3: CASTQSSSNQPQHF; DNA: TGTGCCAGCACCCAGAGCAGTAGCAATCAGCCCCAGCATTTT
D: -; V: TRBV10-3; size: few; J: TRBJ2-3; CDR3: CAISEPGEADTQYF; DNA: TGTGCCATCAGTGAGCCAGGGGAGGCAGATACGCAGTATTTT
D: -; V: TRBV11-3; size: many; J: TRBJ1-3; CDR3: CASSLGGQSSGNTIYF; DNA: TGTGCCAGCAGCTTGGGGGGGCAGAGCTCTGGAAACACCATATATTTT
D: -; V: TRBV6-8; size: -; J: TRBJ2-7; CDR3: CASSYKKGPISYEQYF; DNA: TGTGCCAGCAGTTACAAGAAGGGACCTATCTCCTACGAGCAGTACTTC
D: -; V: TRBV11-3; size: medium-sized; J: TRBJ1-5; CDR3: CASSLDPGGQPQHF; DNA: TGTGCCAGCAGCCTTGATCCGGGTGGTCAGCCCCAGCATTTT
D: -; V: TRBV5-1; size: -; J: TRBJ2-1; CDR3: CASSPLSESMSPDEQFF; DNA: TGCGCCAGCAGCCCCCTTTCCGAGTCGATGTCCCCGGATGAGCAGTTCTTC
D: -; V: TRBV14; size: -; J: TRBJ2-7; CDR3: CASSQGQSPTNEQYF; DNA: TGTGCCAGCAGCCAGGGCCAGAGCCCCACTAACGAGCAGTACTTC
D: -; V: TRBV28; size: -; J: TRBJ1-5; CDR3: CASSFYTRTQPQHF; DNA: TGTGCCAGCAGTTTTTATACCCGGACCCAGCCCCAGCATTTT
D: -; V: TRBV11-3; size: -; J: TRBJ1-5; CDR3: CASSLVGVNQPQHF; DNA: TGTGCCAGCAGCTTAGTTGGGGTTAATCAGCCCCAGCATTTT
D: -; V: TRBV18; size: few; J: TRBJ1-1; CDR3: CASSPQGIGDTEAFF; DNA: TGTGCCAGCTCACCACAGGGGATTGGTGATACTGAAGCTTTCTTT
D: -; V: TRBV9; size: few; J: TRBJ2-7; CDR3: CASSVVPYGEQYF; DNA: TGTGCCAGCAGCGTAGTACCGTATGGCGAGCAGTACTTC
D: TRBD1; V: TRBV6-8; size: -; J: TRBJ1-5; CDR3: CASRTGVLSNQPQHF; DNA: TGTGCCAGCAGAACAGGGGTTCTTAGCAATCAGCCCCAGCATTTT
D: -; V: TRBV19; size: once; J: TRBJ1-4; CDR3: CASSGEDWQIMVF; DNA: TGTGCCAGTAGTGGGGAGGACTGGCAGATAATGGTTTTT
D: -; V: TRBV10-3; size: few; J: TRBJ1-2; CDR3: CAISESAQANYGYTF; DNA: TGTGCCATCAGTGAGTCGGCACAGGCTAACTATGGCTACACCTTC
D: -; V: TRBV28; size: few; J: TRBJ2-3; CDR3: CASSFLSGTDTQYF; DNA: TGTGCCAGCAGTTTCCTTAGCGGCACAGATACGCAGTATTTT
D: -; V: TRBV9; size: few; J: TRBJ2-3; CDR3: CASSVDGLSTDTQYF; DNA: TGTGCCAGCAGCGTCGATGGACTTAGCACAGATACGCAGTATTTT
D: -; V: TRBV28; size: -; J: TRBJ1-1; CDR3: CASSLWGRSSNTEAFF; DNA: TGTGCCAGCAGTTTATGGGGCAGGAGCTCGAACACTGAAGCTTTCTTT
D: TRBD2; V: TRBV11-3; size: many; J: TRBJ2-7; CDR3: CASSDGTSGAYEQYF; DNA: TGTGCCAGCAGTGATGGGACTAGCGGTGCCTACGAGCAGTACTTC
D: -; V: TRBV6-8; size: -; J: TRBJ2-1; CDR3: CASEWGGWDEQFF; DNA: TGTGCCAGCGAGTGGGGGGGCTGGGATGAGCAGTTCTTC
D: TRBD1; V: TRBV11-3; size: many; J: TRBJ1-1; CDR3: CASSFSGTGVNEAFF; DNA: TGTGCCAGCAGCTTCTCCGGGACAGGGGTTAATGAAGCTTTCTTT
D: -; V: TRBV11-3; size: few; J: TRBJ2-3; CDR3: CASSLVLGEPGLLSTQYF; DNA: TGTGCCAGCAGCTTAGTTCTCGGCGAGCCAGGGCTGTTAAGTACGCAGTATTTT
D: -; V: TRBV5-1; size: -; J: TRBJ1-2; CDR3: CASSLEGRADEWGGYGYTF; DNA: TGCGCCAGCAGCTTGGAGGGCCGGGCCGATGAGTGGGGCGGCTATGGCTACACCTTC
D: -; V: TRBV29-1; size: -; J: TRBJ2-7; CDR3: CSAGSLASYEQYF; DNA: TGCAGCGCGGGCAGTCTCGCCTCCTACGAGCAGTACTTC
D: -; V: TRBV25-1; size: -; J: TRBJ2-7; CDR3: CASRALKGLPSYEQYF; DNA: TGTGCCAGCAGGGCATTAAAGGGGCTCCCCTCCTACGAGCAGTACTTC
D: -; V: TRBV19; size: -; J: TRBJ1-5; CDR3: CASRPDRAGNQPQHF; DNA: TGTGCCAGTAGACCCGACCGGGCAGGCAATCAGCCCCAGCATTTT
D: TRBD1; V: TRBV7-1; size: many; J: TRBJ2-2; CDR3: CASSAHMTGFGTGELFF; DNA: TGTGCCAGCAGCGCCCACATGACAGGGTTCGGCACCGGGGAGCTGTTTTTT
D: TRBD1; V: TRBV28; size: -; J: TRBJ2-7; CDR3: CASSKTGGVYEQYF; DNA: TGTGCCAGCAGCAAGACAGGGGGTGTCTACGAGCAGTACTTC
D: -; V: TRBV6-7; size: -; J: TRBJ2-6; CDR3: CASSHGKRYLQSRANVLTF; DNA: TGTGCCAGCAGTCACGGCAAGCGGTATTTACAAAGTCGGGCCAACGTCCTGACTTTC
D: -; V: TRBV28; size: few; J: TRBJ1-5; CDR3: CASSFPQGTGPQHF; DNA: TGTGCCAGCAGTTTCCCCCAGGGCACGGGGCCCCAGCATTTT